This T cell receptor beta chain was recorded in a study of T-cell memory formation after mild COVID-19. Findings and caveats of the study: Contracting CD4+ clones were located mainly in CM and EM, and CD8+ clones in EMRA. The finding that pre-infection memory included some responding clones suggested that cross-reactive memory joined. Clones that contracted from day 15 to 85 had balanced CD4/CD8; later expanders were CD4+ biased.

At least ten counts were recorded for this clonotype. Its antigen remains unknown. TCRdb used MiXCR to reprocess the 5' RACE reads, holding one entry per CDR3 protein. The data contain tens of thousands of distinct CDR3 sequences, around 21% of them singletons. CDR1 and CDR2 from the germline V gene are SGHTA and FQGNSA. The V and J ends lost 6 bases and 6 bases, in that order; junction bases with no gene match: 8. This CDR3 is built from 14 residues. The J gene is TRBJ1-5, the V gene TRBV7-2; TRBD1 agrees at 7 bases. Sequencing was done on a sample of PBMCs or a T cell subset sorted from them (not recorded which). The origin of this receptor is an adult who had mild COVID-19 (a few samples of this study predate the infection). Cell type and time point are not known. DNA of the CDR3: TGTGCCAGCAGAGACGGGGCAGGGGGTCAGCCCCAGCATTTT. Protein sequence: CASRDGAGGQPQHF.